This T cell receptor (beta chain) is from a study of T cells in Graves' hyperthyroidism and ophthalmopathy. Points from the study as a whole: Ophthalmopathy was identified by the model a median approximately six months ahead of onset. Among thyroid clonotypes expanded above 0.001, most also appeared in blood.

Remarks on this clonotype: Antigen specificity is unknown. Given a much more abundant clone one base away, this may be a read error.

RNA transcripts gave rise to amplified TCR beta CDR3 regions. First-round RT-PCR of the TCR CDR3 relied on the HTBI primer set. TCRdb recomputed calls from the multiplex PCR reads with MiXCR, one row per CDR3 protein. The sample carries hundreds of thousands of distinct CDR3 sequences, over 12% recorded once. The CDR3 has 11 residues. The germline gives CDR1 DFQATT, CDR2 SNEGSKA (reference sequence). The study included ophthalmopathy patients with Clinical Activity Score at least 3, NOSPECS grade at least 4 and duration under 3 months. This sample holds PBMCs from roughly 10 ml fresh peripheral blood.

This TCR came from a man younger than 35 with Graves' ophthalmopathy. Material for sequencing was blood. J is TRBJ2-5 and V is TRBV20-1; D not certain. The CDR3 protein is CSAREQGTQYF. The CDR3, as DNA: TGCAGTGCTAGAGAGCAAGGGACCCAGTACTTC.